The source of this T cell receptor (beta chain) is a study of blood T cell repertoires in COVID-19. V shed 1 base and J shed 7 bases, with 10 bases lying between them. The CDR3 consists of 13 residues. Sequencing was performed with immunoSEQ multiplex PCR; in TCRdb, only in-frame clones are kept and a portion is missing. Seen here are some 76,000 clones, about 81% observed once, and the top ten hold 25% to 30%. The source is a human donor in a cohort sampled during active COVID-19. Source material: peripheral blood. V gene TRBV12-3 or TRBV12-4 combines with J gene TRBJ1-1; perhaps TRBD1 as D (6 bases). The CDR3 DNA sequence: TGTGCCAGCAGTTTAGACAGGGCTCTTGAAGCTTTCTTT. It yields the protein CASSLDRALEAFF.